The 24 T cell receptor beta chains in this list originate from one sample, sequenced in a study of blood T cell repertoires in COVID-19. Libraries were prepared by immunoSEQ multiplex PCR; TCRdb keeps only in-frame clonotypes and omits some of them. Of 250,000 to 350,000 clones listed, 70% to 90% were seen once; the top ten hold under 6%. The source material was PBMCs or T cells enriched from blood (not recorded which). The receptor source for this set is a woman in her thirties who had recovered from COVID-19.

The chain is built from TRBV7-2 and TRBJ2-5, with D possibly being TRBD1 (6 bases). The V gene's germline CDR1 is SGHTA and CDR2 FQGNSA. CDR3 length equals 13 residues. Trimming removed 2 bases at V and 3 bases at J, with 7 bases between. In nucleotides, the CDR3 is TGTGCCAGCAGCTTAACAGGGAAAGAGACCCAGTACTTC. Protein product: CASSLTGKETQYF.

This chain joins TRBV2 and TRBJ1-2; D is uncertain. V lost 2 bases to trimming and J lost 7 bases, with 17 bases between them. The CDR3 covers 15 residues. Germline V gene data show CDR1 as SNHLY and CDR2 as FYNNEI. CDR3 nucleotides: TGTGCCAGCAGTGAATCGGTATCGGTATTTAGTGGCTACACCTTC. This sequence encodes CASSESVSVFSGYTF.

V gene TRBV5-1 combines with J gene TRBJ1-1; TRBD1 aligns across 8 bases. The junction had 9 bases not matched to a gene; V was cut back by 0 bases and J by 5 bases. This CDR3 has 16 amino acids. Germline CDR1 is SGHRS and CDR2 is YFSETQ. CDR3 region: CASSLAAGGLGTEAFF. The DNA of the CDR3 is TGCGCCAGCAGCTTGGCGGCAGGGGGCCTGGGGACTGAAGCTTTCTTT.

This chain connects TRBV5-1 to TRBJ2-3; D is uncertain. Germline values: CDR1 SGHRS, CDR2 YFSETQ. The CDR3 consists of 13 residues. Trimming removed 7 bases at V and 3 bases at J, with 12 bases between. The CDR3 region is CASALSRTDTQYF. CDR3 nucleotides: TGCGCCAGCGCACTCTCCCGGACAGATACGCAGTATTTT.

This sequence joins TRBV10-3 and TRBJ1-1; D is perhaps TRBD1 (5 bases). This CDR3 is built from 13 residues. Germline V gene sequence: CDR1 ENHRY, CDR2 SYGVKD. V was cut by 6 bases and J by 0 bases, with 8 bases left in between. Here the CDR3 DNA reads TGTGCCATCAGAGCGGGACTGAACACTGAAGCTTTCTTT. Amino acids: CAIRAGLNTEAFF.

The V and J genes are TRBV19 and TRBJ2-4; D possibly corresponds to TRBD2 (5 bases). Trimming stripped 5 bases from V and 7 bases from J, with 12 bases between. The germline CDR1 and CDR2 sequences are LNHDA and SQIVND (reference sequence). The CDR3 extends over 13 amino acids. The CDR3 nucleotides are TGTGCCAGTAGTCCACTGGCGGGTAACATTCAGTACTTC. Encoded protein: CASSPLAGNIQYF.

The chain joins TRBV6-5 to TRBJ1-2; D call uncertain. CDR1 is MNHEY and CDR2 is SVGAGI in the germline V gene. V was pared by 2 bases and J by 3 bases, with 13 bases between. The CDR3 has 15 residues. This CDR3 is CASSYIPRQDYGYTF. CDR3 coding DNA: TGTGCCAGCAGTTACATCCCGCGACAAGACTATGGCTACACCTTC.

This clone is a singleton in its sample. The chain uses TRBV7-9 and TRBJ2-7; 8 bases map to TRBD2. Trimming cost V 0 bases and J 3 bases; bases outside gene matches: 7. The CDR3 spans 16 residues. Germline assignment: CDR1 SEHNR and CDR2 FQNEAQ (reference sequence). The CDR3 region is CASSLARRGADYEQYF. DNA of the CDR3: TGTGCCAGCAGCTTAGCGCGGCGGGGGGCAGACTACGAGCAGTACTTC.

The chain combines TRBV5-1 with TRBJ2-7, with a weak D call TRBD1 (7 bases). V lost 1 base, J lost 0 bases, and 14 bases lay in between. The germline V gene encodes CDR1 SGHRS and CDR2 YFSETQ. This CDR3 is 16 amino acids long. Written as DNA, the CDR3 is TGCGCCAGCAGCTTGAGTGGAGGGGGCCTCTCCTACGAGCAGTACTTC. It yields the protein CASSLSGGGLSYEQYF.

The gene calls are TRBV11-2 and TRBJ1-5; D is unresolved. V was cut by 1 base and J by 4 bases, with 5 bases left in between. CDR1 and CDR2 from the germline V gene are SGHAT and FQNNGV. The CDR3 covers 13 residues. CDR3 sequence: CASSLAENQPQHF. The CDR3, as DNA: TGTGCCAGCAGCTTAGCAGAAAATCAGCCCCAGCATTTT.

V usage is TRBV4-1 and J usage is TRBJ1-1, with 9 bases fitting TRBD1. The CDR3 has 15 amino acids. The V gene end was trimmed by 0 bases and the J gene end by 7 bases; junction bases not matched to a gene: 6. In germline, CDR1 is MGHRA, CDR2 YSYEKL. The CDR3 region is CASSQEFGQGSEAFF. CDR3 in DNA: TGCGCCAGCAGCCAAGAATTCGGACAGGGGAGTGAAGCTTTCTTT.

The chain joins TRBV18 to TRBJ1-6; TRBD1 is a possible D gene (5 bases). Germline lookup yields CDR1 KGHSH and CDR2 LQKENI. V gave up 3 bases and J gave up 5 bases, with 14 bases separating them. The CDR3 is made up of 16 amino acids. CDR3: CASSPKSDSNNSPLHF. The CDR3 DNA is TGTGCCAGCTCACCCAAATCCGACAGTAATAATTCACCCCTCCACTTT.

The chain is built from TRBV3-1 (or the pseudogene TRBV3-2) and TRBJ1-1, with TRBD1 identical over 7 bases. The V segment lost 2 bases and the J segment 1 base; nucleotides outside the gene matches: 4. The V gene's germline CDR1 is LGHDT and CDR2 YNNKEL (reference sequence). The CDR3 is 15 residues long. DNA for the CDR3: TGTGCCAGCAGCCAACCCGGGACAGAGAACACTGAAGCTTTCTTT. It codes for CASSQPGTENTEAFF.

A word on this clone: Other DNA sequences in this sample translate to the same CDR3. The CDR3 region is CASSLRGNYGYTF. CDR3 sequence (DNA): TGTGCCAGCAGTTTACGGGGTAACTATGGCTACACCTTC. This chain links TRBV12-3 or TRBV12-4 with TRBJ1-2; no definite D call. V shed 2 bases and J shed 1 base, with 5 bases lying between them. The CDR3 length is 13 residues.

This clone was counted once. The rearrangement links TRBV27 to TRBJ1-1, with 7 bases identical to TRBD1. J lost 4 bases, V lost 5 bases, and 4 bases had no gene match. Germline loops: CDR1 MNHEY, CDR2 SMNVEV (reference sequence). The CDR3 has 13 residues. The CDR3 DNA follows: TGTGCCAGCAGTATGACAGGGTTCACTGAAGCTTTCTTT. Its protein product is CASSMTGFTEAFF.

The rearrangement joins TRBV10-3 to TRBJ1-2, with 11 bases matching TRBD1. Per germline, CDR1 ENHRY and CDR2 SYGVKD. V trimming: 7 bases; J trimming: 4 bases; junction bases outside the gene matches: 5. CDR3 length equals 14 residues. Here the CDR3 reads CAIMPGQGGYGYTF. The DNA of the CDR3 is TGTGCCATCATGCCGGGACAGGGGGGCTATGGCTACACCTTC.

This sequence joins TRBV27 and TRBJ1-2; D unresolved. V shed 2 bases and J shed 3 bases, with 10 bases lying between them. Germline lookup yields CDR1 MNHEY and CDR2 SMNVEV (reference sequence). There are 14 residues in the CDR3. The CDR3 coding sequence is TGTGCCAGCAGTTTAGGTTCCGGGGACTATGGCTACACCTTC. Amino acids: CASSLGSGDYGYTF.

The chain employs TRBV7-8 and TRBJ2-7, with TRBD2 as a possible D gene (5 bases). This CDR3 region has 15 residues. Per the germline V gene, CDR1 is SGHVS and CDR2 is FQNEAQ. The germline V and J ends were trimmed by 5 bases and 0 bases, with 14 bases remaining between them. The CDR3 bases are TGTGCCAGCAGCCAGACGGACTGGAACTCCTACGAGCAGTACTTC. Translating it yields CASSQTDWNSYEQYF. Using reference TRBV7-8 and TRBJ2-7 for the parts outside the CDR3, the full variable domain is GAGVSQSPRYKVAKRGQDVALRCDPISGHVSLFWYQQALGQGPEFLTYFQNEAQLDKSGLPSDRFFAERPEGSVSTLKIQRTQQEDSAVYLCASSQTDWNSYEQYFGPGTRLTVT.

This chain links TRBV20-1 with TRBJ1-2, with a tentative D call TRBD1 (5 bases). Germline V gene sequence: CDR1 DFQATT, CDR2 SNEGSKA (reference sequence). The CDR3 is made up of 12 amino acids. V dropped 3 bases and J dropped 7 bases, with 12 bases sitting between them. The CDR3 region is CSASSGESGYTF. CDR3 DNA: TGCAGTGCTAGTTCGGGGGAGAGTGGCTACACCTTC.

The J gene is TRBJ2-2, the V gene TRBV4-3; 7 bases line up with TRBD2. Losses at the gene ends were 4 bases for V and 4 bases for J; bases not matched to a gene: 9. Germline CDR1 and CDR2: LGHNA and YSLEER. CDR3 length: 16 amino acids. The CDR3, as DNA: TGCGCCAGCAGCCGCCAGTCGGGGGGAATCACCGGGGAGCTGTTTTTT. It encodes CASSRQSGGITGELFF.

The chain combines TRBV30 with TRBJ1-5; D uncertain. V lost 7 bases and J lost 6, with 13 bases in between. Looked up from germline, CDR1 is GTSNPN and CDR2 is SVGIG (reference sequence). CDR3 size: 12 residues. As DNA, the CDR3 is TGTGCCTATAACTTTGCGGGTCAGCCCCAGCATTTT. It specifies CAYNFAGQPQHF.

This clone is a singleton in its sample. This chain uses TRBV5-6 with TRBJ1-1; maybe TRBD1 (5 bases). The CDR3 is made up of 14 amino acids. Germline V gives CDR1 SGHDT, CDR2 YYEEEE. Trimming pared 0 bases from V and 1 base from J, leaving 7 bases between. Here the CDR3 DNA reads TGTGCCAGCAGCTTGGGACAGAAGAACACTGAAGCTTTCTTT. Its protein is CASSLGQKNTEAFF.

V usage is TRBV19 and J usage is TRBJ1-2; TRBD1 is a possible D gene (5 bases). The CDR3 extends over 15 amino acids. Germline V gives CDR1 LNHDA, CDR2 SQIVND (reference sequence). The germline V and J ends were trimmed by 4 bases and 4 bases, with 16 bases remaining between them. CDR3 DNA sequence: TGTGCCAGTAGTACCCGTAACCCGGACATCTATGGCTACACCTTC. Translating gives CASSTRNPDIYGYTF.

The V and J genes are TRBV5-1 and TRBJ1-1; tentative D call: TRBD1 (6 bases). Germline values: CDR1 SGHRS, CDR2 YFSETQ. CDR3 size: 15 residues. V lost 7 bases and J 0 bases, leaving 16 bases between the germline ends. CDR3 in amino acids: CASPPPGQMNTEAFF. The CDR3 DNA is TGCGCCAGCCCTCCCCCCGGACAGATGAACACTGAAGCTTTCTTT.